The source of this TCR beta chain is a study of T-cell reconstitution after alpha-beta-depleted transplantation in children. The TCRbeta library was prepared with unique molecular identifiers. TCRdb reprocessed the PCR reads with MiXCR, giving one entry per CDR3 protein. Of some 450,000 distinct CDR3 sequences in the sample, approximately 41% were seen once. There are 12 residues in the CDR3. Trimming pared 1 base from V and 6 bases from J, leaving 8 bases between. Germline lookup yields CDR1 DFQATT and CDR2 SNEGSKA (reference sequence). Sequencing was performed on PBMCs, taken before TCRalphabeta/CD19-depleted stem cell transplant. The chain couples TRBV20-1 to TRBJ2-3, with TRBD2 as a possible D gene (6 bases). This clonotype was sampled from a girl aged 2 to 10 with aplastic anemia, due to receive a stem cell transplant. The CDR3 DNA reads as TGCAGTGCTAGAGCTGGAGGGGATACGCAGTATTTT. This encodes CSARAGGDTQYF.